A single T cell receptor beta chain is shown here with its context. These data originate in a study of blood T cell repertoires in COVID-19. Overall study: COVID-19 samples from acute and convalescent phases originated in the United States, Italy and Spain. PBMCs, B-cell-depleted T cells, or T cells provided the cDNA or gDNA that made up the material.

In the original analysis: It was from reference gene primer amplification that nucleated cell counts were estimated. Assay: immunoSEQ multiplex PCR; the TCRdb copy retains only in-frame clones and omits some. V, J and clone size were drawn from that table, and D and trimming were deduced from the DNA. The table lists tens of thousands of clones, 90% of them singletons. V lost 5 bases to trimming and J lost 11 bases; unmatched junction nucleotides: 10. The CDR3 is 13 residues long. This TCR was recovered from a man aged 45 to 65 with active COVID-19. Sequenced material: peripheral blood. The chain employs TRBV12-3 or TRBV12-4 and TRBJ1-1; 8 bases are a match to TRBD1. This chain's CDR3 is CASSVGQGAGAFF. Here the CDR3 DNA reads TGTGCCAGCAGTGTCGGACAGGGCGCAGGGGCTTTCTTT.